This record covers a single T cell receptor beta chain. The table lists this clonotype with many counts. There is no known antigen for this receptor. Within one base of it there is no much larger clone, and no base qualities were kept. To prepare the library, PCR was applied. Sequencing relied on an Illumina HiSeq 2500. To reduce PCR and sequencing biases, unique molecular identifiers were built into the TCR beta cDNA libraries. Approximately 500,000 cDNA molecules were obtained per 1 to 10 million input T cells, so each molecule approximated one T cell. The same protocol used for the earlier healthy control dataset was applied to prepare and sequence the patient libraries. Within a given batch, samples were prepared together, multiplexed and sequenced on the same HiSeq lane. From the authors' description of their analysis: Raw barcoded reads were processed with MIGEC, discarding single-read molecular identifier groups before consensus assembly and CDR3 extraction. VDJtools was used for post-analysis of the clonotype tables, with diversity normalized by down-sampling every dataset to the smallest sample size. In repertoire overlap clustering, CDR3 amino acid sequences, but not nucleotide sequences, were matched to correct batch-related cross-sample contamination. TCRdb redid the processing of the public reads, applying fastp at Q25 and MiXCR, and retained in-frame beta chains. Rows merge per CDR3 protein into single entries with the most common DNA and genes. The V and J calls, along with clone size, are taken from TCRdb and not from the paper's own processing. Recorded for this sample are roughly 700,000 distinct CDR3 sequences; 25% to 30% of them occurred a single time. Around 0.6% of the sample goes to the ten largest clones.

The data originate from a study of post-analysis software for immune sequencing data (dated by TCRdb to the mid-2010s). In the study overall: The recorded disease courses included relapsing-remitting, secondary progressive and progressive-relapsing multiple sclerosis, and some patients had no subtype annotation. The patient repertoires were compared against about a dozen previously published healthy control repertoires obtained from donors aged roughly 6 to 26 years. A subset of samples was prepared in parallel using single-end sample barcoding, then pooled and co-amplified after Illumina adapter ligation. Study-wide findings and limitations: Normalized Chao1 diversity was significantly lower in multiple sclerosis patients than controls, suggesting substantial peripheral T-cell clonal expansion. The multiple sclerosis patient group was slightly younger than the control group. Four to six TRBV segments, including TRBV5-6, TRBV5-1 and TRBV20-1, were significantly more frequent in patients than controls. Direct clustering with F measure showed strong co-clustering of samples prepared in the same batch, prompting a batch-effect correction.

TCR beta repertoires were profiled from peripheral blood of 13 young patients with multiple sclerosis to demonstrate the VDJtools post-analysis software. The multiple sclerosis patients were children and adolescents between roughly 6 and 16 years of age. Sequences SGDLS (CDR1) and YYNGEE (CDR2) are obtained from the germline V gene. V is pruned by 4 bases and J by 2 bases, leaving 5 bases of the junction without a gene match. Its CDR3 holds 14 amino acids, cysteine through phenylalanine. The sequence is cut down to CDR3 DNA, 42 bases in frame from base 1. Sequenced sample: blood. This TCR derives from a girl between 5 and 17 years old with multiple sclerosis. The receptor chain draws on TRBV9 and TRBJ2-5; TRBD1 fits 7 bases in the junction. The sequenced DNA: TGTGCCAGCAGCTCTCCGGGACAGCAAGAGACCCAGTACTTC. This codes for CASSSPGQQETQYF.